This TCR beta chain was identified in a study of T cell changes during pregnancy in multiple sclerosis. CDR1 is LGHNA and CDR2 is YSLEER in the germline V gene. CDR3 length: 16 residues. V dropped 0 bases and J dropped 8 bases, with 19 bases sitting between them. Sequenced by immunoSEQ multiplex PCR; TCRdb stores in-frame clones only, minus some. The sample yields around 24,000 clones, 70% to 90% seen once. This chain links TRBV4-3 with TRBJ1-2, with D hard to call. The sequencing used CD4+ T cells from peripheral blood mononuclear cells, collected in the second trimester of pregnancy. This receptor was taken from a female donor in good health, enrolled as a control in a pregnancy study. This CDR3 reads CASSQDAALLSKGYTF. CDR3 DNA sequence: TGCGCCAGCAGCCAAGATGCGGCACTCTTGTCTAAAGGCTACACCTTC.